The rows below give T cell receptor beta chains drawn from one sample of a study of T cells in Graves' hyperthyroidism and ophthalmopathy. TCRdb recomputed calls from the multiplex PCR reads with MiXCR, one row per CDR3 protein. The table records around 300,000 distinct CDR3 sequences, around 13% of them present only once. Specimen: blood. All receptors come from a woman in her thirties or forties with Graves' ophthalmopathy. CDR3s include the opening cysteine and the closing phenylalanine or tryptophan. D genes are given only for firm matches. The size of a clone is reported for some rows only, either as once, few or many, or as a class for expanded clones.

J gene | clone size | V gene | D gene | CDR3 DNA | CDR3 protein
TRBJ2-4 | NA | TRBV5-6 | TRBD1 | TGTGCCAGCAGCCACGGGACAGGGAGAAACATTCAGTACTTC | CASSHGTGRNIQYF
TRBJ2-3 | few | TRBV18 | NA | TGTGCCAGCTCACCCCAAGCACCTACCGGAGATACGCAGTATTTT | CASSPQAPTGDTQYF
TRBJ1-2 | many | TRBV6-6 | NA | TGTGCCAGCAGTTACACCCGGGACTATGGCTACACCTTC | CASSYTRDYGYTF
TRBJ1-1 | many | TRBV28 | TRBD1 | TGTGCCAGCAGCGATTTCTCAGGGGGTAAGAACACTGAAGCTTTCTTT | CASSDFSGGKNTEAFF
TRBJ2-7 | many | TRBV2 | TRBD1 | TGTGCCAGCGGAACAGGGGCCTACGAGCAGTACTTC | CASGTGAYEQYF
TRBJ1-2 | few | TRBV11-2 | NA | TGTGCCAGCAGCATCGAGGGTGTGGGTGGCTACACCTTC | CASSIEGVGGYTF
TRBJ1-5 | many | TRBV12-3/TRBV12-4 | NA | TGTGCCAGCAGTTTCCGGGGGTCGGGCAATCAGCCCCAGCATTTT | CASSFRGSGNQPQHF
TRBJ2-3 | many | TRBV20-1 | TRBD2 | TGCAGTGCCAGTCTAGCGGGGGGCCGGACAGATACGCAGTATTTT | CSASLAGGRTDTQYF
TRBJ2-2 | NA | TRBV10-2 | TRBD1 | TGCGCCAGCCAAAACTTCGACAGGGCCCTGGGGACCGGGGAGCTGTTTTTT | CASQNFDRALGTGELFF
TRBJ1-1 | NA | TRBV29-1 | NA | TGCAGCGTTGTTGGGATAGGTATGAACACTGAAGCTTTCTTT | CSVVGIGMNTEAFF
TRBJ2-1 | many | TRBV12-3/TRBV12-4 | NA | TGTGCCAGCACCAAATCCTACAATGAGCAGTTCTTC | CASTKSYNEQFF
TRBJ2-7 | many | TRBV6-1 | TRBD1 | TGTGCCAGCAGGCCAGGACAGGGTTCCGAGCAGTACTTC | CASRPGQGSEQYF
TRBJ2-5 | many | TRBV6-1 | NA | TGTGCCAGCAGTGATGGCAGGAGCGAGACCCAGTACTTC | CASSDGRSETQYF
TRBJ2-7 | many | TRBV29-1 | NA | TGCAGCGTCCCGGGGGGCCAGCTGGGGCAGTACTTC | CSVPGGQLGQYF
TRBJ2-7 | few | TRBV20-1 | NA | TGCAGTGCGTTGGGGGACACGGTCTCCTACGAGCAGTACTTC | CSALGDTVSYEQYF
TRBJ1-5 | NA | TRBV19 | NA | TGTGCCAGTACCACGAATGGGGGAGGACAGCCCCAGCATTTT | CASTTNGGGQPQHF
TRBJ2-7 | NA | TRBV3-1 | NA | TGTGCCAGCAGCCAAGGGGGGCGTCTAGCGGACTACGAGCAGTACTTC | CASSQGGRLADYEQYF
TRBJ1-5 | many | TRBV11-3 | NA | TGTGCCAGCAGCTTGGTCGGGACTTCTTCCCAGCATTTT | CASSLVGTSSQHF
TRBJ2-3 | many | TRBV6-1 | TRBD2 | TGTGCCAGCAGTGAGCTGACTAGCGGGAGGGCCCGATCGGGTACGCAGTATTTT | CASSELTSGRARSGTQYF
TRBJ2-1 | many | TRBV20-1 | NA | TGCAGTGCCCGCCGACACTTTAGCTCCTACAATGAGCAGTTCTTC | CSARRHFSSYNEQFF
TRBJ2-5 | many | TRBV12-3/TRBV12-4 | TRBD2 | TGTGCCATTACAAGGACTAGCGACCAAGAGACCCAGTACTTC | CAITRTSDQETQYF
TRBJ1-2 | many | TRBV2 | NA | TGTGCCAGCAGTGAAGCGAGGGCAGGAGCAGCCTATGGCTACACCTTC | CASSEARAGAAYGYTF
TRBJ1-4 | NA | TRBV20-1 | NA | TGCAGTGCTAGAGAAGGGGTTCGGGGTGAAAAACTGTTTTTT | CSAREGVRGEKLFF
TRBJ1-2 | few | TRBV27 | TRBD1 | TGTGCCAGCAGACGGTCGGACAGGGGGGGCTATGGCTACACCTTC | CASRRSDRGGYGYTF
TRBJ1-5 | NA | TRBV20-1 | NA | TGCAGTGCTAGCCAGGGACTTTATCAGCCCCAGCATTTT | CSASQGLYQPQHF
TRBJ1-1 | NA | TRBV30 | NA | TGTGCCTGGATCAAGACGTTGAACACTGAAGCTTTCTTT | CAWIKTLNTEAFF
TRBJ2-1 | many | TRBV5-5 | TRBD1 | TGTGCCAGCAGCTATACGACAGGGCTGGCTTCCTACAATGAGCAGTTCTTC | CASSYTTGLASYNEQFF
TRBJ1-2 | NA | TRBV6-1 | NA | TGTGCCAGCAGCGAAACCGTTAACTATGGCTACACCTTC | CASSETVNYGYTF
TRBJ1-1 | many | TRBV10-3 | NA | TGTGCCATCAGAGGGACGGCCCTGAAAGCTGAAGCTTTCTTT | CAIRGTALKAEAFF
TRBJ2-7 | few | TRBV19 | NA | TGTGCCAGTAGTATAGAATACTCCGTGCTCAGCTCCTACGAGCAGTACTTC | CASSIEYSVLSSYEQYF